A single sample gave rise to the 29 T cell receptor beta chains below, sequenced in a study of T cell responses to AZD1222 COVID-19 vaccine (dated by TCRdb to the early 2020s). The library was generated by the immunoSEQ multiplex PCR assay. TCRdb provides this immuneACCESS table in a form limited to in-frame rearrangements. Some clones are lacking; in checked studies, under half of them reflect an unresolved V gene, and why the rest are absent is not known. This sample is represented by 150,000 to 200,000 clones; roughly 92% of them were singletons. The ten biggest clones cover 8.5% to 12% of the sample. The time point label for this specimen denotes: baseline before first vaccination. This specimen consisted of peripheral blood, obtained on day 0 of AZD1222 vaccination. Receptors were obtained from an adult in good health.

A single count supports this clone. This sequence joins TRBV5-1 and TRBJ2-3; TRBD1 matches 10 bases. CDR1 SGHRS and CDR2 YFSETQ come from the germline V gene. This CDR3 region has 16 residues. The ends lost 4 bases at V and 1 base at J; junction bases unmatched: 6. The CDR3 region is CASSGGTGVGTDTQYF. DNA for the CDR3: TGCGCCAGCAGCGGAGGGACAGGGGTTGGCACAGATACGCAGTATTTT.

DNA of the CDR3: TGTGCCAGCAGTTCGGACCTTATGGCTGAGCAGTTCTTC. Protein product: CASSSDLMAEQFF. The chain links TRBV2 to TRBJ2-1; D is uncertain. Trimming left V 5 bases short and J 9 bases short, with 14 bases between. Germline V gene data show CDR1 as SNHLY and CDR2 as FYNNEI. The CDR3 consists of 13 residues.

The J gene is TRBJ1-1, the V gene TRBV6-1; D remains ambiguous. The V end lost 2 bases, the J end lost 5 bases, and 9 bases lay between the germline ends. Germline CDR1 and CDR2: MNHNS and SASEGT. This CDR3 has 13 amino acids. CDR3 DNA: TGTGCCAGCAGTGAATATGTTGGAACTGAAGCTTTCTTT. Translated: CASSEYVGTEAFF.

The V gene is TRBV24-1, the J gene TRBJ1-5; a weak D match, TRBD1 (5 bases). The CDR3 contains 13 residues. V shed 9 bases and J shed 0 bases, with 8 bases lying between them. Germline-derived CDR1 and CDR2 are KGHDR and SFDVKD. DNA for the CDR3: TGTGCCACCTCAGGGAATAGCAATCAGCCCCAGCATTTT. Translation gives CATSGNSNQPQHF.

The chain is built from TRBV5-6 and TRBJ1-2; D is possibly TRBD1 (6 bases). Trimming cost V 2 bases and J 2 bases, with 7 bases left between them. The CDR3 covers 13 residues. Germline values: CDR1 SGHDT, CDR2 YYEEEE. In nucleotides, the CDR3 is TGTGCCAGCAGCTTAGGGGGAAACTATGGCTACACCTTC. Its translation is CASSLGGNYGYTF.

The rearrangement uses TRBV7-2 and TRBJ1-2; perhaps TRBD1 as D (5 bases). V shed 1 base and J shed 0 bases, with 9 bases lying between them. CDR1 and CDR2 (germline): SGHTA, FQGNSA. This CDR3 has 15 amino acids. The CDR3 reads CASSLEQGTNYGYTF. As DNA, the CDR3 is TGTGCCAGCAGCTTAGAGCAGGGTACTAACTATGGCTACACCTTC. The full variable domain, its missing parts supplied by reference TRBV7-2 and TRBJ1-2, is GAGVSQSPSNKVTEKGKDVELRCDPISGHTALYWYRQSLGQGLEFLIYFQGNSAPDKSGLPSDRFSAERTGGSVSTLTIQRTQQEDSAVYLCASSLEQGTNYGYTFGSGTRLTVV.

Only one count was recorded for this clone. V usage is TRBV14 and J usage is TRBJ2-2; D is unresolved. This CDR3 is built from 12 residues. Germline V CDR1 and CDR2: SGHDN, FVKESK. V was cut by 4 bases and J by 8 bases, with 8 bases left in between. The CDR3 spells CASSRRIGELFF. DNA of the CDR3: TGTGCCAGCAGCCGTCGGATAGGGGAGCTGTTTTTT.

This chain uses TRBV5-5 with TRBJ1-4; D perhaps matches TRBD1 (6 bases). The CDR3 extends over 15 amino acids. V was pared by 1 base and J by 0 bases, with 7 bases between. Germline V gene sequence: CDR1 SGHKS, CDR2 YYEKEE (reference sequence). CDR3 sequence reads: CASSLRTATNEKLFF. DNA for the CDR3: TGTGCCAGCAGCTTGAGGACAGCAACTAATGAAAAACTGTTTTTT.

This clone has a single count. This sequence joins TRBV19 and TRBJ1-2, with D possibly TRBD1 on 5 matching bases. The CDR3 has 12 amino acids. Germline CDR1 and CDR2: LNHDA and SQIVND (reference sequence). V gave up 1 base and J gave up 14 bases, with 14 bases separating them. The CDR3 bases are TGTGCCAGTAGTATAGCTCCCGGGACTGAAACCTTC. Translation gives CASSIAPGTETF.

This clone was counted a single time. This sequence joins TRBV18 and TRBJ1-6; TRBD1 matches at 10 bases. The CDR3 loop spans 15 amino acids. With 2 bases clipped from V and 12 bases from J, the junction kept 7 bases outside the gene matches. Germline values: CDR1 KGHSH, CDR2 LQKENI. The CDR3 nucleotides are TGTGCCAGCTCACCAGGGACAGGGGAAAGTGGACCCCTCCACTTT. This encodes CASSPGTGESGPLHF.

The V gene is TRBV6-2 or TRBV6-3, the J gene TRBJ1-5; no clear D. The germline CDR1 and CDR2 sequences are MNHEY and SVGEGT. This CDR3 has 16 amino acids. Trimming cost V 2 bases and J 1 base, with 12 bases left between them. CDR3 sequence: CASSYRAGMSNQPQHF. The CDR3 nucleotides read TGTGCCAGCAGTTACCGGGCAGGTATGAGCAATCAGCCCCAGCATTTT.

This chain links TRBV27 with TRBJ2-5; 10 nucleotides line up with TRBD2. Trimming took 2 bases from V and 7 from J; bases not matched to a gene: 10. CDR1 and CDR2 from the germline V gene are MNHEY and SMNVEV (reference sequence). The CDR3 spans 16 residues. CDR3 amino acids: CASSLGASGSLGTQYF. In nucleotides, the CDR3 is TGTGCCAGCAGTTTAGGGGCTAGCGGGAGTTTGGGGACCCAGTACTTC.

V and J are TRBV13 and TRBJ2-5; 12 positions match TRBD2. J gave up 5 bases and V 4 bases, and 8 bases lay outside the gene matches. The germline CDR1 and CDR2 sequences are PRHDT and FYEKMQ (reference sequence). The CDR3 loop spans 16 amino acids. The CDR3 loop reads CASSSSGLAGRETQYF. The CDR3 coding sequence is TGTGCCAGCAGCTCGTCAGGACTAGCGGGAAGGGAGACCCAGTACTTC.

This clone was seen only once. The V gene is TRBV18, the J gene TRBJ1-5; the match to TRBD1 covers 7 bases. Unmatched junction bases numbered 4, after V lost 3 bases and J lost 2 bases. CDR1 and CDR2 from the germline V gene are KGHSH and LQKENI. This CDR3 is 15 amino acids long. The CDR3 DNA is TGTGCCAGCTCACCTGACAGGGTCGGCAATCAGCCCCAGCATTTT. It yields the protein CASSPDRVGNQPQHF.

This clone was detected once. V gene TRBV7-9 combines with J gene TRBJ2-3; D not certain. This CDR3 region has 14 residues. The germline CDR1 and CDR2 sequences are SEHNR and FQNEAQ (reference sequence). The V and J ends lost 3 bases and 1 base respectively, with 8 bases between them. The CDR3 DNA reads as TGTGCCAGCAGCTTGGGATGGGGCACAGATACGCAGTATTTT. Translating it yields CASSLGWGTDTQYF. The full variable domain, rest sourced from reference TRBV7-9 and TRBJ2-3, is DTGVSQNPRHKITKRGQNVTFRCDPISEHNRLYWYRQTLGQGPEFLTYFQNEAQLEKSRLLSDRFSAERPKGSFSTLEIQRTEQGDSAMYLCASSLGWGTDTQYFGPGTRLTVL.

This chain links TRBV4-1 with TRBJ2-2; D is tentatively TRBD1 or TRBD2 (6 bases each). CDR3 length: 15 amino acids. V dropped 4 bases and J dropped 5 bases, with 14 bases sitting between them. The germline V gene encodes CDR1 MGHRA and CDR2 YSYEKL. CDR3 sequence: CASSRWLGGTGELFF. As DNA, the CDR3 is TGCGCCAGCAGCCGGTGGTTAGGGGGGACCGGGGAGCTGTTTTTT.

This chain links TRBV29-1 with TRBJ1-2, with TRBD1 as a possible D gene (5 bases). The V end was cut by 8 bases, the J end by 0 bases, with 13 bases between. This CDR3 has 13 amino acids. Per germline, CDR1 SQVTM and CDR2 ANQGSEA. CDR3: CSTRGASNYGYTF. CDR3 DNA: TGCAGCACAAGGGGCGCATCTAACTATGGCTACACCTTC.

V and J are TRBV3-1 (or the pseudogene TRBV3-2) and TRBJ2-2, with D tentatively TRBD1 or TRBD2 (6 bases each). The CDR3 consists of 13 residues. Trimming left V 4 bases short and J 7 bases short, with 10 bases between. Germline CDR1 is LGHDT and CDR2 is YNNKEL (reference sequence). The CDR3 DNA reads TGTGCCAGCAGCCTCGGGGGCATCGGGGAGCTGTTTTTT. Translated: CASSLGGIGELFF.

The V and J genes are TRBV20-1 and TRBJ1-1; D gene uncertain. V lost 0 bases, J lost 6 bases, and 5 bases lay in between. The CDR3 covers 11 residues. The germline V gene encodes CDR1 DFQATT and CDR2 SNEGSKA (reference sequence). CDR3 region: CSARDLPEAFF. CDR3 nucleotides: TGCAGTGCTAGAGATCTTCCTGAAGCTTTCTTT.

The J gene is TRBJ1-1, the V gene TRBV5-1; 8 nucleotides match TRBD1. The CDR3 has 16 amino acids. V lost 4 bases to trimming and J lost 1 base; unmatched junction nucleotides: 9. Germline loops: CDR1 SGHRS, CDR2 YFSETQ. The CDR3: CASSLLDRASNTEAFF. CDR3 nucleotides: TGCGCCAGCAGCCTGCTGGACAGGGCATCGAACACTGAAGCTTTCTTT.

This chain connects TRBV27 to TRBJ1-5; possible D gene TRBD1, 6 bases. From germline, CDR1 is MNHEY and CDR2 SMNVEV (reference sequence). The CDR3 runs 14 residues. V was pared by 6 bases and J by 4 bases, with 13 bases between. CDR3 amino acids: CASRPGQQNQPQHF. In DNA, the CDR3 is TGTGCCAGCAGACCGGGACAACAGAATCAGCCCCAGCATTTT.

V and J are TRBV6-1 and TRBJ2-3; 10 bases agree with TRBD2. This CDR3 has 18 residues. Germline V gene lookup returns CDR1 MNHNS and CDR2 SASEGT. Trimming removed 1 base from V and 5 bases from J; junction bases left unmatched: 12. The CDR3 reads CASSEGVRAGGRRDTQYF. CDR3 nucleotides: TGTGCCAGCAGTGAAGGGGTTCGAGCGGGAGGGCGTAGAGATACGCAGTATTTT.

The V call is TRBV5-6, the J call TRBJ2-1; no firm D call. From germline, CDR1 is SGHDT and CDR2 YYEEEE. Trimming left V 2 bases short and J 5 bases short, with 2 bases between. The CDR3 extends over 11 amino acids. CDR3 sequence: CASSFNNEQFF. CDR3 bases: TGTGCCAGCAGCTTCAACAATGAGCAGTTCTTC. The whole variable domain, filled in from reference TRBV5-6 and TRBJ2-1, reads DAGVTQSPTHLIKTRGQQVTLRCSPKSGHDTVSWYQQALGQGPQFIFQYYEEEERQRGNFPDRFSGHQFPNYSSELNVNALLLGDSALYLCASSFNNEQFFGPGTRLTVL.

The chain combines TRBV7-9 with TRBJ2-5, with D possibly TRBD2 on 6 matching bases. Germline V CDR1 and CDR2: SEHNR, FQNEAQ (reference sequence). The length of the CDR3 is 15 residues. With 4 bases removed from V and 2 bases from J, the gap between germline ends came to 14 bases. CDR3 coding DNA: TGTGCCAGCAGCTGGCCGCGGGGCAGACAAGAGACCCAGTACTTC. It encodes CASSWPRGRQETQYF.

This chain joins TRBV6-1 and TRBJ2-7, with 8 nucleotides matching TRBD1. Germline-derived CDR1 and CDR2 are MNHNS and SASEGT. This CDR3 contains 14 residues. V lost 0 bases and J lost 4; bases outside the gene matches: 2. CDR3 sequence (DNA): TGTGCCAGCAGTGAAGCGGACAGGGATTACGAGCAGTACGTC. Translating it yields CASSEADRDYEQYV.

This clone has a single count. For the CDR3, the DNA is TGTGCCAGTAGTACCCAACGACTAGCGGGAGGCTCCTACAATGAGCAGTTCTTC. Its translation is CASSTQRLAGGSYNEQFF. This chain uses TRBV19 with TRBJ2-1; 13 positions match TRBD2. CDR3 size: 18 residues. The germline gives CDR1 LNHDA, CDR2 SQIVND (reference sequence). J gave up 0 bases and V 4 bases, and 6 bases lay outside the gene matches.

The V call is TRBV19, the J call TRBJ2-2; D might be TRBD1 (5 bases). The CDR3 is 16 amino acids. CDR1 LNHDA and CDR2 SQIVND come from the germline V gene (reference sequence). V was shortened by 0 bases and J by 4 bases, with 12 bases between the two germline ends. The CDR3 DNA is TGTGCCAGTAGTATAGATCTTAGGGGTAGCACCGGGGAGCTGTTTTTT. Translating gives CASSIDLRGSTGELFF.

The chain is built from TRBV9 and TRBJ1-1, with 8 bases that match TRBD1. There are 19 residues in the CDR3. CDR1 and CDR2 (germline): SGDLS, YYNGEE. The V and J ends lost 2 bases and 0 bases, in that order; junction bases with no gene match: 15. CDR3: CASSVGQGNALLMNTEAFF. In DNA, the CDR3 is TGTGCCAGCAGCGTCGGACAGGGAAATGCCCTTCTGATGAACACTGAAGCTTTCTTT.

The chain couples TRBV29-1 to TRBJ1-2, with D perhaps TRBD1 (5 bases). CDR1 is SQVTM, CDR2 ANQGSEA, per germline. Between the trimmed V and J ends, which lost 4 bases and 4 bases, there was a span of 10 bases. This CDR3 has 12 amino acids. In DNA, the CDR3 is TGCAGCGTTGTGGGGGAGGGCTATGGCTACACCTTC. This translates into CSVVGEGYGYTF.